This T cell receptor beta chain was obtained from a study of T-cell reconstitution after alpha-beta-depleted transplantation in children. Overall study results and limits: T cells produced anew were the main source of T-cell counts and diversity one year after transplant. Elevated TCRbeta diversity at day 60 was traced, in some patients, to surviving recipient T cells and thymic progenitors. Expanded graft clones numbering several hundred reportedly gave rise to alpha-beta T cells about two months after transplant.

The length of the CDR3 is 19 residues. V shed 1 base and J shed 4 bases, with 24 bases lying between them. Germline V lookup: CDR1 SGHAT, CDR2 FQDESV (reference sequence). Using unique molecular identifiers, the investigators prepared the TCRbeta library. TCRdb re-called the PCR reads through MiXCR, storing one row per CDR3 protein. The profile shows 250,000 to 400,000 distinct CDR3 sequences, roughly 21% of them singletons. On this clonotype itself: No antigen is known for it.

The chain carries TRBV11-1 and TRBJ2-3; tentatively, D is TRBD1 or TRBD2 (5 bases each). Specimen: PBMCs, mostly from graft donor cells, collected 180 days after TCRalphabeta/CD19-depleted stem cell transplant. This clonotype originated in a male patient aged 10-17 years who had a stem cell transplant for acute lymphoblastic leukemia, so the T cells may come from the graft donor. DNA for the CDR3: TGTGCCAGCAGCTTAGGGGTCTTGCCGGGGACCCCTCGAGCAGATACGCAGTATTTT. As protein: CASSLGVLPGTPRADTQYF.